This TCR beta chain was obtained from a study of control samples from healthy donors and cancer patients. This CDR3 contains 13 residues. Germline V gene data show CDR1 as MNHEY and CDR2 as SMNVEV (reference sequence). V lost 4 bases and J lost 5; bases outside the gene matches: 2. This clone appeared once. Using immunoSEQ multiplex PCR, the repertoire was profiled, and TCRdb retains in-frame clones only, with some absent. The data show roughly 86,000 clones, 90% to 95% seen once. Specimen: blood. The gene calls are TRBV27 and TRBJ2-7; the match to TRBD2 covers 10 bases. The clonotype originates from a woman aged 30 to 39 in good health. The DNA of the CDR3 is TGTGCCAGCAGTTACGGGACTAGCGACGAGCAGTACTTC. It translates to CASSYGTSDEQYF.